The rows below give T cell receptor beta chains drawn from one sample of a study of cytomegalovirus exposure and HLA in healthy donors. Profiled with immunoSEQ multiplex PCR; TCRdb holds only in-frame clones, not every one. The profile shows more than 90,000 clones, roughly 80% of them singletons. The sequenced sample was PBMCs. The receptors originated from a woman in her fifties or sixties in good health and CMV-seronegative. Each CDR3 is given with its conserved first and last residue. Each record gives: D gene, V gene, J gene, clone size, CDR3 protein, CDR3 DNA. D genes are given only for firm matches. Some rows mark clone size as missing; the rest say once, few, many or name a class of expanded clone.

>TRBD1|TRBV28|TRBJ1-2|few
CASRLQGARGYTF
TGTGCCAGCAGATTACAGGGGGCGCGGGGCTACACCTTC
>NA|TRBV7-2|TRBJ1-1|few
CASSNREKDTEAFF
TGTGCCAGCAGCAACAGGGAGAAGGACACTGAAGCTTTCTTT
>NA|TRBV19|TRBJ2-1|few
CAAGRDGSYNEQFF
TGTGCCGCTGGGCGGGACGGTTCCTACAATGAGCAGTTCTTC
>NA|TRBV19|TRBJ1-1|once
CASSIRGTEAFF
TGTGCCAGTAGTATCAGGGGAACTGAAGCTTTCTTT
>NA|TRBV6-5|TRBJ1-4|NA
CASSYTYTTTNEKLFF
TGTGCCAGCAGTTACACCTACACTACAACTAATGAAAAACTGTTTTTT
>NA|TRBV4-3|TRBJ2-7|NA
CASSQDPGYHYEQYF
TGCGCCAGCAGCCAAGATCCGGGGTATCACTACGAGCAGTACTTC
>NA|TRBV4-3|TRBJ2-3|NA
CASSQEQPWQHTDTQYF
TGCGCCAGCAGCCAAGAACAACCTTGGCAACACACAGATACGCAGTATTTT
>NA|TRBV5-1|TRBJ2-2|NA
CASSLSETRGTGELFF
TGCGCCAGCAGCTTGTCCGAGACTAGGGGCACCGGGGAGCTGTTTTTT
>NA|TRBV15|TRBJ1-4|NA
CATSRDGGHTLDEKLFF
TGTGCCACCAGCAGAGATGGGGGACATACCCTCGATGAAAAACTGTTTTTT
>TRBD1|TRBV30|TRBJ2-7|NA
CAWTSGQGRRQYF
TGTGCCTGGACCTCAGGACAGGGAAGGCGGCAGTACTTC
>TRBD1|TRBV27|TRBJ1-2|NA
CASSPGQGNYGYTF
TGTGCCAGCAGCCCGGGACAGGGGAACTATGGCTACACCTTC
>TRBD1|TRBV4-3|TRBJ1-4|NA
CASSQEIGQGNEKLFF
TGCGCCAGCAGCCAAGAGATCGGACAGGGGAATGAAAAACTGTTTTTT
>TRBD1|TRBV19|TRBJ2-5|NA
CASSTDRGKTQYF
TGTGCCAGTAGTACTGACAGGGGCAAGACCCAGTACTTC
>NA|TRBV9|TRBJ1-1|NA
CASSVGIGEVTEAFF
TGTGCCAGCAGCGTAGGGATAGGGGAGGTCACTGAAGCTTTCTTT
>NA|TRBV10-3|TRBJ2-7|NA
CAISEDRTYEQYF
TGTGCCATCAGTGAAGACAGAACCTACGAGCAGTACTTC
>TRBD1|TRBV9|TRBJ1-1|NA
CASSPSLTTGKGTEAFF
TGTGCCAGCAGCCCAAGCCTTACGACAGGGAAGGGTACTGAAGCTTTCTTT
>TRBD1|TRBV6-6|TRBJ1-1|few
CASSRLGGPTEAFF
TGTGCCAGCAGTCGACTAGGGGGCCCCACTGAAGCTTTCTTT
>NA|TRBV7-2|TRBJ2-7|NA
CASSYQGTAYEQYF
TGTGCCAGCAGCTATCAGGGAACAGCCTACGAGCAGTACTTC
>TRBD2|TRBV7-2|TRBJ2-1|NA
CASSSRPPRGVNEQFF
TGTGCCAGCAGTTCTAGACCGCCTCGGGGGGTCAATGAGCAGTTCTTC
>TRBD1|TRBV6-5|TRBJ1-2|NA
CASRPNEGAGYGYTF
TGTGCCAGCAGACCCAACGAGGGGGCAGGCTATGGCTACACCTTC
>TRBD1|TRBV4-3|TRBJ2-1|NA
CASSRDRGSYNEQFF
TGCGCCAGCAGCCGGGACAGGGGATCCTACAATGAGCAGTTCTTC
>TRBD1|TRBV5-4|TRBJ2-7|NA
CASSLDRAYEQYF
TGTGCCAGCAGCCTGGACAGGGCCTACGAGCAGTACTTC
>NA|TRBV5-5|TRBJ1-5|NA
CASSLEWTGAQHF
TGTGCCAGCAGCTTGGAGTGGACGGGGGCCCAGCATTTT
>TRBD1|TRBV2|TRBJ1-1|NA
CASSSGGYEAFF
TGTGCCAGCAGTTCAGGGGGCTATGAAGCTTTCTTT
>TRBD2|TRBV5-1|TRBJ2-3|few
CASSNSGGTDTQYF
TGCGCCAGCAGCAATAGCGGGGGCACAGATACGCAGTATTTT
>TRBD2|TRBV6-5|TRBJ2-2|NA
CTSSYWTSYGTGELFF
TGTACCAGCAGTTACTGGACTAGCTACGGCACCGGGGAGCTGTTTTTT
>NA|TRBV7-9|TRBJ2-2|NA
CASSLRYTGELFF
TGTGCCAGCAGCCTACGGTACACCGGGGAGCTGTTTTTT
>TRBD2|TRBV13|TRBJ2-7|NA
CASSFQTSGTYEQYF
TGTGCCAGCAGCTTTCAGACTAGCGGGACTTACGAGCAGTACTTC
>TRBD2|TRBV7-9|TRBJ2-3|NA
CASSFQRGLTDTQYF
TGTGCCAGCAGCTTCCAGCGGGGGCTCACAGATACGCAGTATTTT
>NA|TRBV6-1|TRBJ1-2|NA
CASRLMDILDGYTF
TGTGCCAGCCGGCTCATGGACATCCTAGATGGCTACACCTTC
>TRBD1|TRBV19|TRBJ1-2|NA
CAIQQGFVGYTF
TGTGCCATTCAACAGGGGTTCGTGGGCTACACCTTC
>NA|TRBV6-5|TRBJ1-1|NA
CASNRGRAWNTEAFF
TGTGCCAGCAACCGTGGGAGGGCCTGGAACACTGAAGCTTTCTTT